A selection of T cell receptor beta chains follows, all from one sample in a study of HIV-infected children after antiretroviral therapy interruption. TCRdb recomputed calls from the 3' RACE reads with MiXCR, one row per CDR3 protein. Among some 90,000 distinct CDR3 sequences listed, under 8% were seen once. The sequencing used CD45RA+ CD4+ T cells from PBMCs, pooled from several time points, collected from a donor given antiretroviral therapy, either interrupted or continuous. The receptors shown here come from a pool of human donors with HIV. CDR3s include the opening cysteine and the closing phenylalanine or tryptophan. A D gene is named only where the DNA matches it firmly. Expanded clones are given a class, and other clones once, few, many or no size at all.

>many|.|TRBV7-6|TRBJ2-7
CASSLGDRVYEQYF
TGTGCCAGCAGCTTAGGAGACAGAGTATACGAGCAGTACTTC
>many|.|TRBV11-2|TRBJ1-1
CASSLQGLGTEAFF
TGTGCCAGCAGCTTACAGGGGCTGGGCACTGAAGCTTTCTTT
>many|.|TRBV6-5|TRBJ2-7
CASSSGSYEQYF
TGTGCCAGCAGTTCCGGGAGCTACGAGCAGTACTTC
>many|.|TRBV11-2|TRBJ2-5
CASRYSASAGRVYETQYF
TGTGCCAGCAGATACTCCGCTAGCGCCGGGAGAGTATATGAGACCCAGTACTTC
>.|.|TRBV12-3/TRBV12-4|TRBJ2-7
CASSYTLVSEQYF
TGTGCCAGCAGTTACACCCTGGTTAGCGAGCAGTACTTC
>many|TRBD1|TRBV27|TRBJ2-2
CASSPHRTGAPGELFF
TGTGCCAGCAGTCCCCACCGGACAGGGGCCCCCGGGGAGCTGTTTTTT
>many|TRBD1|TRBV12-3/TRBV12-4|TRBJ2-3
CASRPTGGFISDTQYF
TGTGCCAGCAGACCAACAGGGGGCTTTATCTCGGATACGCAGTATTTT
>many|TRBD1|TRBV20-1|TRBJ2-3
CSAPQGAIDTQYF
TGCAGTGCTCCCCAGGGGGCGATAGATACGCAGTATTTT
>many|.|TRBV28|TRBJ2-7
CASSLFGFGEQYF
TGTGCCAGCAGTTTATTCGGGTTTGGCGAGCAGTACTTC
>.|.|TRBV6-4|TRBJ2-1
CASSDSGAYNEQFF
TGTGCCAGCAGTGACTCCGGGGCCTACAATGAGCAGTTCTTC
>many|.|TRBV5-1|TRBJ1-1
CASSLALAGRATEAFF
TGCGCCAGCAGCTTGGCCTTGGCAGGACGGGCGACTGAAGCTTTCTTT
>.|TRBD1|TRBV5-1|TRBJ1-1
CASSSGDRANTEAFF
TGCGCCAGCAGCTCCGGGGACAGGGCGAACACTGAAGCTTTCTTT
>many|TRBD1|TRBV11-2|TRBJ2-5
CASSEGQYHGETQYF
TGTGCCAGCAGCGAGGGACAGTACCACGGGGAGACCCAGTACTTC
>.|.|TRBV7-2|TRBJ2-3
CASNLGLSTDTQYF
TGTGCCAGCAACTTGGGACTTAGCACAGATACGCAGTATTTT
>few|.|TRBV10-1|TRBJ2-3
CATSHRTDTQYF
TGCGCCACTTCCCACCGCACAGATACGCAGTATTTT
>many|.|TRBV10-3|TRBJ1-1
CAISEPQRASTEAFF
TGTGCCATCAGTGAGCCGCAGCGCGCCTCCACTGAAGCTTTCTTT
>.|.|TRBV3-1|TRBJ2-3
CASSQDIHDTQYF
TGTGCCAGCAGCCAAGATATTCACGATACGCAGTATTTT
>many|.|TRBV24-1|TRBJ2-7
CATSDSRAGAYEQYF
TGTGCCACCAGTGATTCCCGGGCAGGAGCATACGAGCAGTACTTC
>few|TRBD2|TRBV6-7|TRBJ2-7
CASTVLAGRYYEQYF
TGTGCCAGCACCGTACTAGCGGGACGATACTACGAGCAGTACTTC
>many|TRBD1|TRBV30|TRBJ2-1
CAWNRDRGYNEQFF
TGTGCCTGGAACCGGGACAGGGGATACAATGAGCAGTTCTTC
>.|.|TRBV12-5|TRBJ2-5
CASGLSTNREAQYF
TGTGCTAGTGGTTTGTCCACTAATAGGGAGGCCCAGTACTTC
>many|.|TRBV2|TRBJ2-1
CASRMNSNAYNEQFF
TGTGCCAGCAGGATGAATTCTAATGCCTACAATGAGCAGTTCTTC
>many|.|TRBV6-1|TRBJ1-4
CASSLQGTATNEKLFF
TGTGCCAGCAGTCTACAAGGAACCGCAACTAATGAAAAACTGTTTTTT
>.|.|TRBV5-1|TRBJ1-1
CASSLTVWGSTEAFF
TGCGCCAGCAGCTTGACCGTCTGGGGAAGCACTGAAGCTTTCTTT
>many|.|TRBV2|TRBJ2-2
CASSDSSLSTGELFF
TGTGCCAGCAGTGACTCCAGCCTGTCCACCGGGGAGCTGTTTTTT
>.|.|TRBV18|TRBJ2-3
CASSPPLATDTQYF
TGTGCCAGCTCACCACCCCTGGCCACAGATACGCAGTATTTT
>many|.|TRBV12-3/TRBV12-4|TRBJ1-2
CASGPLRYGYTF
TGTGCCAGCGGTCCACTCCGATATGGCTACACCTTC
>.|.|TRBV4-2|TRBJ2-7
CASSQEVDPSYEQYF
TGTGCCAGCAGCCAAGAGGTGGATCCTTCCTACGAGCAGTACTTC
>many|TRBD1|TRBV6-5|TRBJ2-3
CASSLGVDRANTQYF
TGTGCCAGCAGTTTAGGGGTAGACAGGGCCAATACGCAGTATTTT
>many|.|TRBV7-8|TRBJ2-1
CASSLARDRTGQFF
TGTGCCAGCAGCTTAGCACGAGACAGGACGGGGCAGTTCTTC
>.|.|TRBV10-1|TRBJ1-1
CASSVGMNTEAFF
TGCGCCAGCAGTGTGGGCATGAACACTGAAGCTTTCTTT
>.|.|TRBV7-2|TRBJ2-1
CASSLLRHLNEQFF
TGTGCCAGCAGCTTACTACGGCATCTCAATGAGCAGTTCTTC
>many|.|TRBV14|TRBJ2-2
CASSQGPPGELFF
TGTGCCAGCAGCCAAGGTCCCCCCGGGGAGCTGTTTTTT
>many|.|TRBV7-2|TRBJ2-3
CATSTLTSTDTQYF
TGTGCCACCTCTACGCTGACCTCAACAGATACGCAGTATTTT
>.|.|TRBV9|TRBJ2-1
CASSPNFGGSNEQFF
TGTGCCAGCAGCCCTAATTTTGGTGGATCCAATGAGCAGTTCTTC
>few|TRBD1|TRBV27|TRBJ1-1
CASSLRGTAPAFF
TGTGCCAGCAGTTTACGCGGGACAGCACCGGCTTTCTTT
>many|.|TRBV4-1|TRBJ2-1
CASSRDPQGSTYNEQFF
TGCGCCAGCAGCCGAGACCCCCAGGGGTCCACCTACAATGAGCAGTTCTTC
>few|TRBD1|TRBV20-1|TRBJ1-4
CSARDSKGLGTGNEKLFF
TGCAGTGCTAGAGATAGCAAAGGTCTAGGGACAGGCAATGAAAAACTGTTTTTT
>few|.|TRBV10-3|TRBJ2-5
CAISGQGETQYF
TGTGCCATCAGTGGGCAGGGGGAGACCCAGTACTTC
>.|TRBD1|TRBV2|TRBJ2-2
CASSVPRGRRDTGELFF
TGTGCCAGCAGTGTTCCCAGGGGGCGACGTGACACCGGGGAGCTGTTTTTT
>many|.|TRBV19|TRBJ2-1
CASSGYRVGGNEQFF
TGTGCCAGTAGTGGGTACAGGGTCGGGGGCAATGAGCAGTTCTTC
>many|TRBD1|TRBV19|TRBJ2-5
CASRDRVFETQYF
TGTGCCAGCCGGGACAGGGTTTTCGAGACCCAGTACTTC
>many|.|TRBV5-1|TRBJ2-5
CASRVGAQETQYF
TGCGCCAGCAGGGTGGGGGCCCAAGAGACCCAGTACTTC
>few|.|TRBV4-1|TRBJ2-7
CASSQPTEYSYEQYF
TGCGCCAGCAGCCAACCGACAGAGTACTCCTACGAGCAGTACTTC
>few|TRBD1|TRBV2|TRBJ1-5
CASTDRGLQPQHF
TGTGCCAGCACAGACAGGGGGCTTCAGCCCCAGCATTTT
>few|.|TRBV12-3/TRBV12-4|TRBJ2-5
CASSPTQGSKTQYF
TGTGCCAGCAGTCCCACACAGGGAAGTAAGACCCAGTACTTC
>many|.|TRBV18|TRBJ1-2
CASSPNRETYGYTF
TGTGCCAGCTCACCGAACCGGGAGACTTATGGCTACACCTTC
>.|TRBD2|TRBV4-1|TRBJ2-1
CASSQSGLAGARIF
TGCGCCAGCAGCCAATCAGGACTAGCGGGAGCGCGGATCTTC
>.|TRBD1|TRBV5-1|TRBJ1-3
CASSVGTGLGNTIYF
TGCGCCAGCAGCGTCGGGACAGGGCTCGGAAACACCATATATTTT
>many|.|TRBV5-4|TRBJ2-7
CASSLRASRNEQYF
TGTGCCAGCAGCTTACGGGCATCTCGAAACGAGCAGTACTTC